The following is a TCR beta chain sequence with its context. Its antigen is not identified. This CDR3 comprises 14 residues. The V gene lost 3 bases and the J gene lost 7 bases, with 16 bases spanning the gap. CDR1 is DFQATT, CDR2 SNEGSKA, per germline (reference sequence). This specimen comes from a study of spatial heterogeneity in lung cancer. Study summary: Consistently, beta-chain sequences turned up in larger numbers than alpha-chain sequences did.

Findings and limits, study-wide: The appearance of ubiquitous expanded tumor TCRs in blood was greater at resection than follow-up.

The time point is: sample taken at primary tumor resection. Whole RNA, isolated from tumor, nontumor lung or frozen PBMC, was sequenced without prior sorting. Donors were 72 untreated early-stage non-small cell lung cancer patients. On each TCR cDNA molecule, a unique molecular identifier was present. TCRdb analysed the 5' RACE reads with MiXCR anew, one entry per CDR3 protein. The repertoire holds 75,000 to 85,000 distinct CDR3 sequences, with approximately 21% as singletons. The sequence was obtained from a male donor with early-stage non-small cell lung cancer. The sample in question was PBMCs, obtained at surgery. This chain uses TRBV20-1 with TRBJ2-1; D assignment may be TRBD1 or TRBD2 (6 bases each). CDR3 nucleotide sequence: TGCAGTGCTAGTCGAGGGGGGAGTGGAAATGAGCAGTTCTTC. It encodes CSASRGGSGNEQFF.